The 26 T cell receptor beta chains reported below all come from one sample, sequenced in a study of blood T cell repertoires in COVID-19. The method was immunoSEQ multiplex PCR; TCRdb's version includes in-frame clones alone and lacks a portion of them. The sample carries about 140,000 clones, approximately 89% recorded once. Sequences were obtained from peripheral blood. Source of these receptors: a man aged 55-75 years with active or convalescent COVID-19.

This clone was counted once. In DNA, the CDR3 is TGTGCCAGCAGCCGTAACACGAACTCCTATAATTCACCCCTCCACTTT. Translated: CASSRNTNSYNSPLHF. The chain combines TRBV7-2 with TRBJ1-6; unclear D gene. The CDR3 contains 16 residues. The ends were cut back, 5 bases at V and 0 bases at J, with 11 bases in the middle. In germline, CDR1 is SGHTA, CDR2 FQGNSA.

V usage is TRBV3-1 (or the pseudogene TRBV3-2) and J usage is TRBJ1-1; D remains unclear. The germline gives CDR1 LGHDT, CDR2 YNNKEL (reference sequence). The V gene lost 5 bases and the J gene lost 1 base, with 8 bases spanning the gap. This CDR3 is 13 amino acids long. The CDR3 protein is CASSWAGNTEAFF. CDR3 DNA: TGTGCCAGCAGCTGGGCGGGGAACACTGAAGCTTTCTTT.

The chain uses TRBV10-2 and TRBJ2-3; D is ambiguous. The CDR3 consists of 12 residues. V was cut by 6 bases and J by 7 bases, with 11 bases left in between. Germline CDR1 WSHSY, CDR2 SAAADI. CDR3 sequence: CASSLGVNTQYF. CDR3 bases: TGCGCCAGCAGCCTAGGAGTGAATACGCAGTATTTT.

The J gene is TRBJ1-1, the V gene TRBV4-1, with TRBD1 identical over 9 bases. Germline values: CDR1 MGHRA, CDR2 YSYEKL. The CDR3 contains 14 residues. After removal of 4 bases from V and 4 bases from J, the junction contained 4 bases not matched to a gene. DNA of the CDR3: TGCGCCAGCAGCCTCCCGGACAGGGGCACTGAAGCTTTCTTT. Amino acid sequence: CASSLPDRGTEAFF.

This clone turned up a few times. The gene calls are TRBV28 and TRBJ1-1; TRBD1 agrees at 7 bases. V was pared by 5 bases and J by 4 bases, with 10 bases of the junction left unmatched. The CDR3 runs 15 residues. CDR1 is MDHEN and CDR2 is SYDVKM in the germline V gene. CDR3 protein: CASSTTGSWITEAFF. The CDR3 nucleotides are TGTGCCAGCAGTACGACAGGGTCTTGGATCACTGAAGCTTTCTTT. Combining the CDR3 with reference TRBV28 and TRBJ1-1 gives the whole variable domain DVKVTQSSRYLVKRTGEKVFLECVQDMDHENMFWYRQDPGLGLRLIYFSYDVKMKEKGDIPEGYSVSREKKERFSLILESASTNQTSMYLCASSTTGSWITEAFFGQGTRLTVV.

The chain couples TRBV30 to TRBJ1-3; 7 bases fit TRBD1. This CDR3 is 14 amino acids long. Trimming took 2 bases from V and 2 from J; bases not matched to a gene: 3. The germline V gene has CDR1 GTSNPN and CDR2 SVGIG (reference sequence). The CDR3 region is CAWSSTGTGNTIYF. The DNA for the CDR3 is TGTGCCTGGAGTTCGACAGGGACTGGAAACACCATATATTTT.

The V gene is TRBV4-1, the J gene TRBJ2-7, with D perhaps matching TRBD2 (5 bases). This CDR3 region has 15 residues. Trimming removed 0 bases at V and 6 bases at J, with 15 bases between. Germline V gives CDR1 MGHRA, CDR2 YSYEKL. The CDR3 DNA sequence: TGCGCCAGCAGCCAAGATATCCTCGGGGTGGGCGAGCAGTACTTC. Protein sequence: CASSQDILGVGEQYF.

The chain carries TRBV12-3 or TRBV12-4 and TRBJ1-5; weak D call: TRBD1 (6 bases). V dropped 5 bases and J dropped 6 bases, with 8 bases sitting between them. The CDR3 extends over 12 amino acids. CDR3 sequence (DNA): TGTGCCAGCAGTCTCAGGGGTCAGCCCCAGCATTTT. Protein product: CASSLRGQPQHF.

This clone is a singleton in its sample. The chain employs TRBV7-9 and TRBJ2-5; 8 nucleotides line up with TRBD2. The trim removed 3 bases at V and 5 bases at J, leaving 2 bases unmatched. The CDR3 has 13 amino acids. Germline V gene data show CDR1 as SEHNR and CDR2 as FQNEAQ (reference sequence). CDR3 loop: CASSFGGVETQYF. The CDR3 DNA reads TGTGCCAGCAGCTTCGGGGGGGTTGAGACCCAGTACTTC.

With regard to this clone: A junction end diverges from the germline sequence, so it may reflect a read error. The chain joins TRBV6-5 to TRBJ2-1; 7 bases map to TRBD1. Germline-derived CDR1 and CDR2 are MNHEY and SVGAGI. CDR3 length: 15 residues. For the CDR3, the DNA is TGTGCCAGCAGCTACTGGCAGGGGGAAGACAATGAGCAGTTCTTC. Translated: CASSYWQGEDNEQFF.

CDR3 protein: CAWSRRTSGMSNEQFF. CDR3 bases: TGTGCCTGGAGCCGCCGGACTAGCGGGATGAGCAATGAGCAGTTCTTC. This rearrangement joins TRBV30 to TRBJ2-1; 12 positions match TRBD2. Germline lookup yields CDR1 GTSNPN and CDR2 SVGIG (reference sequence). The CDR3 is made up of 16 amino acids. With V trimmed by 3 bases and J by 6 bases, 9 bases remained unmatched.

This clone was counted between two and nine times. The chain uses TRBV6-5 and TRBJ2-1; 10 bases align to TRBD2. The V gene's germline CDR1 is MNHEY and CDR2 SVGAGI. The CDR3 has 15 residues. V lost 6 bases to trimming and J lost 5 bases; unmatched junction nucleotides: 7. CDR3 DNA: TGTGCCAGCAGCAATAGCGGGAGGTTAAACAATGAGCAGTTCTTC. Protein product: CASSNSGRLNNEQFF.

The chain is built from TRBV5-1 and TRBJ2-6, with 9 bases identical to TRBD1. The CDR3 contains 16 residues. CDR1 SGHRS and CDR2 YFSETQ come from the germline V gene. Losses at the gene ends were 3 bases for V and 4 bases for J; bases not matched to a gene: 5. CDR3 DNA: TGCGCCAGCAGCTGGGGACAGGGAGTCGGGGCCAACGTCCTGACTTTC. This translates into CASSWGQGVGANVLTF.

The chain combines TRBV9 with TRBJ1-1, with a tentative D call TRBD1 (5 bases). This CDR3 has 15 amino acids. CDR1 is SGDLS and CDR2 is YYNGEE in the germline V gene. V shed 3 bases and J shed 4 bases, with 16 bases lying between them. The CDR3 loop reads CASSGGSHGSTEAFF. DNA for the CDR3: TGTGCCAGCAGCGGGGGGTCACACGGGAGCACTGAAGCTTTCTTT.

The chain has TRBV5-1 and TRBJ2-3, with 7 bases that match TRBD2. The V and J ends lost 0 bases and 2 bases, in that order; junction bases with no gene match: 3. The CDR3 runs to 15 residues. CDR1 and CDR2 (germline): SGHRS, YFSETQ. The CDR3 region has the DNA TGCGCCAGCAGCTTGGGCGGGAGATACACAGATACGCAGTATTTT. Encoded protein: CASSLGGRYTDTQYF.

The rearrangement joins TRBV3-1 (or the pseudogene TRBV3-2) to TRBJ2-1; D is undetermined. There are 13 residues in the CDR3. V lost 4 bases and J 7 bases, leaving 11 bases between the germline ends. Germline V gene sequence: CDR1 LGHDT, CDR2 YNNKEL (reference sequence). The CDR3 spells CASSRPLNNEQFF. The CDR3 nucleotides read TGTGCCAGCAGCCGCCCACTCAATAATGAGCAGTTCTTC.

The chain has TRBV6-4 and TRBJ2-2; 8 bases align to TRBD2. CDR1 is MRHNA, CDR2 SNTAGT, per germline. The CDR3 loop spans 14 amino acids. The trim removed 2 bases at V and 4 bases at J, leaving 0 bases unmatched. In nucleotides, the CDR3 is TGTGCCAGCAGTGACGGGACTAGCACCGGGGAGCTGTTTTTT. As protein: CASSDGTSTGELFF.

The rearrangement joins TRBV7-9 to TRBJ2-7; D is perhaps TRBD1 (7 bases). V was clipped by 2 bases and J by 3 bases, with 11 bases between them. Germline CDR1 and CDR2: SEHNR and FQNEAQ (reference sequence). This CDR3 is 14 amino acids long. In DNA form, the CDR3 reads TGTGCCAGCAGCTTACAGGGGGGTTACTACGAGCAGTACTTC. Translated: CASSLQGGYYEQYF. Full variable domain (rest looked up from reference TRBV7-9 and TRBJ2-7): DTGVSQNPRHKITKRGQNVTFRCDPISEHNRLYWYRQTLGQGPEFLTYFQNEAQLEKSRLLSDRFSAERPKGSFSTLEIQRTEQGDSAMYLCASSLQGGYYEQYFGPGTRLTVT.

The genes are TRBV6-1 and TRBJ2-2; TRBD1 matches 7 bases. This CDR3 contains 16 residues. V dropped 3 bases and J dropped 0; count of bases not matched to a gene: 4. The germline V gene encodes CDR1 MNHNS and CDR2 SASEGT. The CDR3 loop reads CASSETGIANTGELFF. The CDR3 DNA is TGTGCCAGCAGTGAGACAGGGATCGCGAACACCGGGGAGCTGTTTTTT.

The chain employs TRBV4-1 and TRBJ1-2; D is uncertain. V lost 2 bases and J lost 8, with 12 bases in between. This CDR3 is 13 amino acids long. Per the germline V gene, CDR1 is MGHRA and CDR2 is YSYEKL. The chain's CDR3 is CASSQTSSEGYTF. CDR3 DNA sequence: TGCGCCAGCAGCCAAACCTCGTCAGAAGGCTACACCTTC.

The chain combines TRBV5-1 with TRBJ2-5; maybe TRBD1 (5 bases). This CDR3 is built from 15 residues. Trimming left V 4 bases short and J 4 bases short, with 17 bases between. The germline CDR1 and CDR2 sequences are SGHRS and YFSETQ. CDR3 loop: CASSPRQGRGETQYF. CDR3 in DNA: TGCGCCAGCAGCCCCAGGCAGGGTAGGGGAGAGACCCAGTACTTC.

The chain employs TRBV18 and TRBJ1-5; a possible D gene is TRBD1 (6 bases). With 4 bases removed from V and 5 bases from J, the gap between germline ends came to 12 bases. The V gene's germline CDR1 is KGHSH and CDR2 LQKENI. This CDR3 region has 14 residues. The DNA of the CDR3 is TGTGCCAGCTCACGACGGGGGGGCGATCAGCCCCAGCATTTT. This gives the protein CASSRRGGDQPQHF. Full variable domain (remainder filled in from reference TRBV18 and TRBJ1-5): NAGVMQNPRHLVRRRGQEARLRCSPMKGHSHVYWYRQLPEEGLKFMVYLQKENIIDESGMPKERFSAEFPKEGPSILRIQQVVRGDSAAYFCASSRRGGDQPQHFGDGTRLSIL.

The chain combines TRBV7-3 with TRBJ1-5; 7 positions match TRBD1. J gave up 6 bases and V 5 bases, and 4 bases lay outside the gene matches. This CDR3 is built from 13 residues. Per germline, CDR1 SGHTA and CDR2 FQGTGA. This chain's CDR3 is CASSTGAGQPQHF. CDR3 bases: TGTGCCAGCAGCACAGGGGCAGGTCAGCCCCAGCATTTT.

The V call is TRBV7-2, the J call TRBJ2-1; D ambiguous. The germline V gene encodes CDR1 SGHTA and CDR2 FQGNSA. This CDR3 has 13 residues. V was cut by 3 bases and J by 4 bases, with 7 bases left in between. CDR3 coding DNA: TGTGCCAGCAGCTTTAGGCGGTACAATGAGCAGTTCTTC. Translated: CASSFRRYNEQFF.

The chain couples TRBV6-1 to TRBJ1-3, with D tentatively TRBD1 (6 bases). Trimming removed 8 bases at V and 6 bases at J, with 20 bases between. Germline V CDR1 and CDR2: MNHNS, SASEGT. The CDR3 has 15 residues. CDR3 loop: CASRIRTGYENTIYF. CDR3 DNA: TGTGCCAGCCGAATTCGTACAGGGTACGAAAACACCATATATTTT.

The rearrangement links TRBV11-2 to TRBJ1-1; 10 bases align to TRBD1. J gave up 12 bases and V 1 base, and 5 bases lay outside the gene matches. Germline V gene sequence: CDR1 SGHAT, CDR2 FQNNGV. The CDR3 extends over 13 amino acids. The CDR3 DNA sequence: TGTGCCAGCAGCTTAGTAGAGACAGGGGGCACTTTCTTT. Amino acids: CASSLVETGGTFF.